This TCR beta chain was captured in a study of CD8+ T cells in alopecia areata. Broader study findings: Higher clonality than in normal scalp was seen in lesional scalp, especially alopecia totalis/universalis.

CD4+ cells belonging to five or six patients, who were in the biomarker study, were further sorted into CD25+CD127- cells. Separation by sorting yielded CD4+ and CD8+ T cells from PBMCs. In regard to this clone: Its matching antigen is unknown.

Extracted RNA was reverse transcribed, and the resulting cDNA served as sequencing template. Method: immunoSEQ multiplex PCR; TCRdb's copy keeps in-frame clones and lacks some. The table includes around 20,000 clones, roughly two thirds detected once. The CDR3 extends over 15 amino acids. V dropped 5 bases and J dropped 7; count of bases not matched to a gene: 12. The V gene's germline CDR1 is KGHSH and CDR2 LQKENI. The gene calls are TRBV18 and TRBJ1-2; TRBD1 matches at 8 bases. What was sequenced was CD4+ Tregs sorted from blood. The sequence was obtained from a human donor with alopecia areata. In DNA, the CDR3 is TGTGCCAGCTCAACTACTCAGGGGGCTGGTGGTGGCTACACCTTC. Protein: CASSTTQGAGGGYTF.